These T cell receptor beta chains were read from a single sample in a study of blood T cell repertoires in COVID-19. Sequencing used immunoSEQ multiplex PCR; TCRdb keeps in-frame clones, though not all of them. The sample records a few hundred thousand clones, 91% being singletons. Sequences were obtained from peripheral blood. These receptors were obtained from a person in their late teens or twenties with COVID-19, enrolled during active disease. Both conserved end residues are part of each CDR3. D genes are given only for firm matches. Size values are once, few and many counts, or a class for expanded clones, and some rows have none.

v_call	clone_size	d_call	j_call	cdr3_nt	cdr3_aa
TRBV4-1	once	NA	TRBJ2-1	TGCGCCAGCAGCCAAGATAACCAACTAGCCCTTGGGTACAATGAGCAGTTCTTC	CASSQDNQLALGYNEQFF
TRBV7-3	NA	TRBD2	TRBJ2-1	TGTGCCAGCAGCTCCCTTGGCGGGAGGGGTAATGAGCAGTTCTTC	CASSSLGGRGNEQFF
TRBV9	NA	NA	TRBJ1-1	TGTGCCAGCAGCGTCATGGGGGCCGGGAACACTGAAGCTTTCTTT	CASSVMGAGNTEAFF
TRBV5-1	NA	TRBD2	TRBJ2-7	TGCGCCAGCAGCTCGGGACTAGCGGGAATCGCCTACGAGCAGTACTTC	CASSSGLAGIAYEQYF
TRBV27	NA	NA	TRBJ2-7	TGTGCCAGCAGTTTAAGGACAGTAAGCTACGAGCAGTACTTC	CASSLRTVSYEQYF
TRBV10-3	NA	TRBD1	TRBJ2-1	TGTGCCACCGCCTCACAGGGGGCATCCTATGATGAGCAGTTCTTC	CATASQGASYDEQFF
TRBV5-1	NA	NA	TRBJ2-2	TGCGCCAGCATAGATGGCTCGGGCACCGGGGAGCTGTTTTTT	CASIDGSGTGELFF
TRBV3-1/TRBV3-2	NA	NA	TRBJ2-1	TGTGCCAGCAGCCCTCCCTCCAATGAGCAGTTCTTC	CASSPPSNEQFF
TRBV2	NA	NA	TRBJ2-4	TGTGCCAGCAGTGATATCGGAGGAAAAGCCAAAAACATTCAGTACTTC	CASSDIGGKAKNIQYF
TRBV29-1	once	TRBD2	TRBJ2-1	TGCAGCGGTGGACTAGCGGATAGTAATGAGCAGTTCTTC	CSGGLADSNEQFF
TRBV5-1	NA	TRBD1	TRBJ1-4	TGCGCCAGCAGCTTGGCTGGGACAGGGGAAGAAAAACTGTTTTTT	CASSLAGTGEEKLFF
TRBV6-5	NA	TRBD2	TRBJ2-5	TGTGCTACCCGACTAGCGGGAGGTGAAGAGACCCAGTACTTC	CATRLAGGEETQYF
TRBV9	NA	NA	TRBJ2-7	TGTGCCAGCAGTGCAGGGTGGGGCGAGCAGTACTTC	CASSAGWGEQYF
TRBV14	NA	NA	TRBJ2-5	TGTGCCAGCAGCCAACTAGCGCGACAAGAGACCCAGTACTTC	CASSQLARQETQYF
TRBV19	NA	TRBD1	TRBJ2-2	TGTGCCAGCAGGGACAGCTTAACCGGGGAGCTGTTTTTT	CASRDSLTGELFF
TRBV5-4	NA	NA	TRBJ2-3	TGTGCCAGCAGCTTGGGGGAGGCAGATACGCAGTATTTT	CASSLGEADTQYF
TRBV13	NA	TRBD1	TRBJ1-4	TGTGCCAGCAGACCGGGACAGTCTAATGAAAAACTGTTTTTT	CASRPGQSNEKLFF
TRBV11-1	NA	TRBD2	TRBJ2-7	TGTGCCAGCAGCTTACGCCTAGCGGGAAGAACCTACGAGCAGTACTTC	CASSLRLAGRTYEQYF
TRBV2	NA	NA	TRBJ2-5	TGTGCCAGCAGTGAATCCCCCCTGACCCAGTACTTC	CASSESPLTQYF
TRBV21-1	NA	NA	TRBJ1-6	TGTGCCAGCAGCAAATGCGGGACAGGGGATTCACCCCTCCACTTT	CASSKCGTGDSPLHF
TRBV5-4	NA	TRBD2	TRBJ2-7	TGTGCCAGCAGCTTGGCTAGCGGGATGGGCGAGCAGTACTTC	CASSLASGMGEQYF
TRBV7-6	NA	NA	TRBJ2-5	TGTGCCAGCAGCCGACTAGGAAGGCTCCAAGAGACCCAGTACTTC	CASSRLGRLQETQYF
TRBV25-1	NA	TRBD2	TRBJ2-7	TGTGCCAGCGGAGTAGCGGGAACATCCTACGAGCAGTACTTC	CASGVAGTSYEQYF
TRBV7-9	NA	NA	TRBJ2-5	TGTGCCAGCAGCTTGTCAGCTAGCGCAGAAGAGACCCAGTACTTC	CASSLSASAEETQYF
TRBV14	NA	TRBD1	TRBJ1-1	TGTGCCAGCAGCCCCAGGGGGTTTCGAGCTTTCTTT	CASSPRGFRAFF